The entry below gives a single T cell receptor beta chain sequence along with its context. This clone was seen just once. This receptor's antigen is unknown. Base-call qualities are not available, and no considerably larger clone is one nucleotide away. The data stem from a study of blood T cell repertoires in COVID-19 (dated by TCRdb to 2020 to 2021). Study-level background: Samples from collaborators originated in the United States, Italy and Spain and spanned both the acute and convalescent phases of COVID-19. The repertoires were released in a freely available public database intended as a resource for research on the immune response to SARS-CoV-2. The samples were drawn from the first 160 participants of the ongoing ImmuneRACE study and from 1,254 subjects provided by 6 global collaborators. Where available, HLA class I and class II types were obtained from metadata supplied by the sample provider rather than from assay-based typing. Nearly every sample came with metadata listing a de-identified subject ID, COVID-19 status, age in years and sex. The material from the prospective study consisted of cDNA or gDNA derived from T cells, B-cell-depleted T cells, or PBMCs. Deeply sampled blood TCRbeta repertoires from subjects exposed to, actively infected with, or recovered from COVID-19 were included in the dataset. Overall study results and their limits: The amount of clinical and demographic metadata varied by source and participant and was provided uncurated.

Participants in the prospective study were enrolled through a virtual design, were aged roughly 18 to 100 years, and lived in under 25 United States geographic areas. In the prospective study, participants were assigned to cohorts based on the clinical history participants reported in a screening survey and a study questionnaire. Mobile phlebotomists in the prospective study collected whole blood, serum and a nasopharyngeal or oropharyngeal swab from every participant. Participants in the prospective study had the option to provide additional blood draws and questionnaires over a roughly 2-month period. Prospective study blood samples were shipped either frozen or at room temperature before DNA extraction. TCRbeta CDR3 regions were amplified from genomic DNA using the immunoSEQ Assay, a bias-controlled multiplex PCR. Concerning the study's data processing: The number of nucleated cells in each sample was estimated from the amplification of reference gene primers within the assay. To quantify the absolute abundance of each unique TCRbeta CDR3 rearrangement, sequence reads were collapsed and filtered. Productive Simpson clonality was computed per sample as the square root of Simpson's diversity index over productive rearrangements. TCRdb provides this immuneACCESS table in a form limited to in-frame rearrangements. Some clones are lacking; in checked studies, under half of them reflect an unresolved V gene, and why the rest are absent is not known. The V and J calls and the clone size are those of that table, but D and trimming were determined from the DNA. Within this sample are approximately 180,000 clones, with about 88% of them counted one time only. The ten largest make up over 0.95% of the sample.

Germline trimming: 4 bases from V, 4 bases from J; junction bases outside gene matches: 4. For CDR1 and CDR2, the germline V gene lists SQVTM and ANQGSEA. The CDR3 measures 13 amino acids from cysteine to phenylalanine. Only CDR3 DNA is held: 39 bases, read in frame from base 1. The receptor was isolated from a human donor with acute COVID-19. The donor label of this sample is uncertain. Here the chain combines TRBV29-1 and TRBJ1-1, with 9 middle bases fitting TRBD1. Sequencing was performed on PBMCs or T cells enriched from blood (not recorded which). The sequenced DNA: TGCAGCGTTGGAGACAGGGGGATCACTGAAGCTTTCTTT. This translates into CSVGDRGITEAFF.